The entry below describes one T cell receptor beta chain. Study processing details: Cell counts per sample came from amplifying reference gene primers. Sequenced by immunoSEQ multiplex PCR; TCRdb stores in-frame clones only, minus some. V, J and clone size are taken as reported in that table, and D and trimming were inferred from the DNA itself. The sample includes fewer than 75,000 clones, around 92% of them seen just once. The sample comes from a study of blood T cell repertoires in COVID-19. As for the study in general: Researchers got acute and convalescent COVID-19 samples from the United States, Italy and Spain.

Germline V CDR1 and CDR2: LGHNA, YNFKEQ. Trimming cost V 5 bases and J 4 bases; bases outside gene matches: 7. CDR3 length: 16 residues. The chain employs TRBV4-2 and TRBJ2-3; TRBD2 matches 12 bases. The sample was peripheral blood. The clonotype comes from a man between 45 and 60 years old with active COVID-19. CDR3 in DNA: TGTGCCAGCAGCATCACTAGCGGGGGGAGGGCAGATACGCAGTATTTT. It specifies CASSITSGGRADTQYF.